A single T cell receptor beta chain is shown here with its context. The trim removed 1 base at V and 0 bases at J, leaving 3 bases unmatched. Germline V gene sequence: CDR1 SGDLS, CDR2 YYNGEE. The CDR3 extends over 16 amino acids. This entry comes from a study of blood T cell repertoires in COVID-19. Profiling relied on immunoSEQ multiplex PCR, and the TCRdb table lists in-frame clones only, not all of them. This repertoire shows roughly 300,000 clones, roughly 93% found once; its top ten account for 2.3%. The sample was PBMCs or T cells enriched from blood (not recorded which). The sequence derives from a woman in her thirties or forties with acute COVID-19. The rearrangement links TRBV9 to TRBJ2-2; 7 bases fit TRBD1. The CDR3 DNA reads TGTGCCAGCAGCGTAAGGGGACAGCCGAACACCGGGGAGCTGTTTTTT. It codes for CASSVRGQPNTGELFF.